The clone carrying this TCR beta chain appeared many times. Antigen unknown. The data were taken from a study of post-analysis software for immune sequencing data. Whole-study context: Several disease courses (relapsing-remitting, secondary progressive and progressive-relapsing) of multiple sclerosis were included.

The study's findings and limits: Controls' normalized Chao1 diversity significantly exceeded that of multiple sclerosis patients.

Unique molecular identifiers were built into the TCR beta cDNA libraries. One entry per CDR3 protein, called by TCRdb with MiXCR from the PCR reads. The sample includes about 200,000 distinct CDR3 sequences, 29% seen only once; the top ten take more than 3%. The specimen was blood. The source of this sequence is a girl aged 2-17 years with multiple sclerosis.

The CDR3 DNA sequence: TGTGCCAGCAGCCCGACCGGGGCCAACACTGAAGCTTTCTTT. Translated: CASSPTGANTEAFF. The chain combines TRBV12-3 or TRBV12-4 with TRBJ1-1, with TRBD1 as a possible D gene (5 bases). Trimming took 6 bases from V and 2 from J, leaving 13 bases between them. The CDR3 spans 14 residues.